The next 6 T cell receptor beta chains were all read from a single sample in a study of blood T cell repertoires in COVID-19. Clones were sequenced by immunoSEQ multiplex PCR, and TCRdb holds only the in-frame ones, with some missing. The sample includes a few hundred thousand clones, around 85% of them seen just once. Sequencing was carried out using peripheral blood. The receptors were sampled from a woman aged 45-65 years with acute or convalescent COVID-19.

The V gene is TRBV29-1, the J gene TRBJ2-1, with 16 nucleotides matching TRBD2. This CDR3 has 18 residues. The V segment lost 8 bases and the J segment 1 base; nucleotides outside the gene matches: 11. Germline loops: CDR1 SQVTM, CDR2 ANQGSEA. Here the CDR3 reads CSLGLAGGIGGSYNEQFF. DNA for the CDR3: TGCAGCTTGGGACTAGCGGGAGGGATAGGTGGATCCTACAATGAGCAGTTCTTC.

The chain joins TRBV3-1 (or the pseudogene TRBV3-2) to TRBJ2-7, with 9 positions matching TRBD2. The ends lost 3 bases at V and 5 bases at J; junction bases unmatched: 11. This CDR3 comprises 16 residues. CDR1 and CDR2 from the germline V gene are LGHDT and YNNKEL (reference sequence). CDR3 bases: TGTGCCAGCAGCCATCCTATTAGCGGGGGAGGTAACGAGCAGTACTTC. As protein: CASSHPISGGGNEQYF.

The CDR3 DNA follows: TGTGCCAGCAGCCAAGGGACTAGCGGGAACACCGGGGAGCTGTTTTTT. Translation: CASSQGTSGNTGELFF. The rearrangement uses TRBV3-1 (or the pseudogene TRBV3-2) and TRBJ2-2; 10 positions match TRBD2. Per germline, CDR1 LGHDT and CDR2 YNNKEL (reference sequence). The V segment lost 1 base and the J segment 1 base; nucleotides outside the gene matches: 0. The CDR3 totals 16 residues.

In DNA, the CDR3 is TGCGCCAGCAGCCCCGGGACAGGGGCATTCACAGATACGCAGTATTTT. Translating it yields CASSPGTGAFTDTQYF. The rearrangement links TRBV5-1 to TRBJ2-3; 10 positions agree with TRBD1. The CDR3 is made up of 16 amino acids. Trimming took 4 bases from V and 2 from J; bases not matched to a gene: 7. Germline lookup yields CDR1 SGHRS and CDR2 YFSETQ.

The V call is TRBV30, the J call TRBJ1-1; D might be TRBD1 (5 bases). Germline V gives CDR1 GTSNPN, CDR2 SVGIG (reference sequence). V lost 0 bases to trimming and J lost 3 bases, with 8 bases between them. There are 13 residues in the CDR3. The CDR3 loop reads CAWSVQADTEAFF. The CDR3 coding sequence is TGTGCCTGGAGTGTACAGGCGGACACTGAAGCTTTCTTT.

This chain uses TRBV10-3 with TRBJ1-2; weak D call: TRBD1 (6 bases). Germline loops: CDR1 ENHRY, CDR2 SYGVKD. Trimming cost V 10 bases and J 0 bases, with 12 bases left between them. The CDR3 totals 13 residues. CDR3 residues: CATGQPSNYGYTF. For the CDR3, the DNA is TGTGCCACTGGACAGCCTTCTAACTATGGCTACACCTTC.